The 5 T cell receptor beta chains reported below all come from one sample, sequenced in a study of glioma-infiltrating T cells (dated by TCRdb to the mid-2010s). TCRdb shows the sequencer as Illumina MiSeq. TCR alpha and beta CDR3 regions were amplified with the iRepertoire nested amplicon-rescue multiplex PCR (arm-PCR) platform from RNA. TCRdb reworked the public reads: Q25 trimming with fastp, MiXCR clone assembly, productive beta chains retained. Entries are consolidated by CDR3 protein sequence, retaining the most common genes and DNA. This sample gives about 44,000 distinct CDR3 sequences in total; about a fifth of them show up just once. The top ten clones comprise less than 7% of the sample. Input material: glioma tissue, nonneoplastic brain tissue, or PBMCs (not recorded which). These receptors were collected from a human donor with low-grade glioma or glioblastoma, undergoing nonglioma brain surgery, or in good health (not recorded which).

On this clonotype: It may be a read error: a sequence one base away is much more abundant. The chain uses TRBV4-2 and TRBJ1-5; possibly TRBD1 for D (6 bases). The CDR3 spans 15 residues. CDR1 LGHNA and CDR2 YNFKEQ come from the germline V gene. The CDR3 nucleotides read TGTGCCAGCAGCCAAGAAGGCAGGGGAGGACAGCACCAGCATTTT. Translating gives CASSQEGRGGQHQHF.

CDR3 nucleotides: TGCAGTGCTAGAGACCGGACATGGGAGGAGGCCCAGTACTTC. Its translation: CSARDRTWEEAQYF. V is TRBV20-1 and J is TRBJ2-5; D may be TRBD2 (6 bases). V was shortened by 0 bases and J by 9 bases, with 17 bases between the two germline ends. The germline V gene has CDR1 DFQATT and CDR2 SNEGSKA (reference sequence). The length of the CDR3 is 14 residues.

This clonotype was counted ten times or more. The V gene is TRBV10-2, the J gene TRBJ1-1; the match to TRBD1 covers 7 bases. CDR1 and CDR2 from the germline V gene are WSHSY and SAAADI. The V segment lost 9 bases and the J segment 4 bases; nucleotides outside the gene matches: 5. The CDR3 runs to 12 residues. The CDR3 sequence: CASRQGGTEAFF. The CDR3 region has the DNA TGCGCCAGTAGACAGGGCGGCACTGAAGCTTTCTTT.

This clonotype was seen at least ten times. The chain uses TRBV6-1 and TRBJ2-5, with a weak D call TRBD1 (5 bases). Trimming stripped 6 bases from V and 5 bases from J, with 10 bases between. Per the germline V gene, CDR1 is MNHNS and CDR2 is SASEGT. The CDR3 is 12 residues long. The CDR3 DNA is TGTGCCAGCAGCCGACAGTCGGAGACCCAGTACTTC. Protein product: CASSRQSETQYF.

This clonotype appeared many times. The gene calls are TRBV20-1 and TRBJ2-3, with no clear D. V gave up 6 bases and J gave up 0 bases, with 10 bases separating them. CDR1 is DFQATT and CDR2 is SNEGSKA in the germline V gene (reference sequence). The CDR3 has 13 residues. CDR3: CSAVLTSTDTQYF. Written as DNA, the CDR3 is TGCAGTGCAGTACTTACTAGCACAGATACGCAGTATTTT.